This TCR beta chain was sequenced in a study of patients and donors after allogeneic stem cell transplantation. This clonotype appeared many times. The V and J ends lost 5 bases and 0 bases respectively, with 14 bases between them. The CDR3 is 15 amino acids. Germline V gene sequence: CDR1 SGHTA, CDR2 FQGNSA. TCRdb independently ran MiXCR on the RT-PCR reads; one entry per CDR3 protein. The profile shows fewer than 500,000 distinct CDR3 sequences, about a sixth of them singletons. This clonotype originated in a human donor who was either an allogeneic HSCT recipient or a stem cell or donor lymphocyte infusion donor (not recorded which). It is not recorded whose cells these are; they may come from a transplant donor. This chain connects TRBV7-2 to TRBJ2-7, with D possibly matching TRBD1 (7 bases). Sequenced sample: blood, either unsorted or a sorted T cell fraction (not recorded which). The CDR3: CASSRRGQSSYEQYF. The CDR3 DNA is TGTGCCAGCAGCCGGAGGGGACAGAGCTCCTACGAGCAGTACTTC. Complete variable domain (other parts from reference TRBV7-2 and TRBJ2-7): GAGVSQSPSNKVTEKGKDVELRCDPISGHTALYWYRQSLGQGLEFLIYFQGNSAPDKSGLPSDRFSAERTGGSVSTLTIQRTQQEDSAVYLCASSRRGQSSYEQYFGPGTRLTVT.